The 16 T cell receptor beta chains below were found in one sample sequenced in a study of cytomegalovirus exposure and HLA in healthy donors. Amplification used 60 Vbeta primers and 13 Jbeta primers. Profiled with immunoSEQ multiplex PCR; TCRdb holds only in-frame clones, not every one. This sample has approximately 110,000 clones, with roughly three quarters found just once. Input material: PBMCs. These TCRs come from a man aged 40-55 years in good health and CMV-seropositive.

The chain has TRBV6-5 and TRBJ2-3, with D possibly being TRBD2 (5 bases). V was trimmed by 8 bases and J by 0 bases, leaving 9 bases between them. Germline CDR1 MNHEY, CDR2 SVGAGI. The CDR3 contains 13 residues. The chain's CDR3 is CASGRLSTDTQYF. The CDR3 DNA sequence: TGTGCCAGCGGGAGACTTAGCACAGATACGCAGTATTTT.

V is TRBV7-2 and J is TRBJ2-7; weak D call: TRBD2 (7 bases). The germline V gene has CDR1 SGHTA and CDR2 FQGNSA. Trimming took 5 bases from V and 2 from J, leaving 19 bases between them. This CDR3 has 16 amino acids. The CDR3 loop is CASSRRGREPTYEQYV. The DNA for the CDR3 is TGTGCCAGCAGCCGGCGGGGGCGGGAGCCAACCTACGAGCAGTACGTC.

In nucleotides, the CDR3 is TGTGCCAGCAGCTCCTCCGGGGGGCTAGAAAAACTGTTTTTT. Protein: CASSSSGGLEKLFF. J is TRBJ1-4 and V is TRBV7-8; D may be TRBD1 (6 bases). This CDR3 spans 14 amino acids. The V end lost 4 bases, the J end lost 8 bases, and 14 bases lay between the germline ends. From germline, CDR1 is SGHVS and CDR2 FQNEAQ.

The chain's CDR3 is CASKTSGSVKTQYF. The CDR3 region has the DNA TGTGCCAGCAAGACTAGCGGGAGTGTGAAGACCCAGTACTTC. The chain carries TRBV28 and TRBJ2-5; 12 bases line up with TRBD2. CDR1 MDHEN and CDR2 SYDVKM come from the germline V gene. V lost 7 bases to trimming and J lost 6 bases; unmatched junction nucleotides: 6. The CDR3 runs to 14 residues. The full variable domain, its missing parts supplied by reference TRBV28 and TRBJ2-5, is DVKVTQSSRYLVKRTGEKVFLECVQDMDHENMFWYRQDPGLGLRLIYFSYDVKMKEKGDIPEGYSVSREKKERFSLILESASTNQTSMYLCASKTSGSVKTQYFGPGTRLLVL.

The chain joins TRBV6-5 to TRBJ2-5; TRBD1 agrees at 7 bases. The V and J ends lost 5 bases and 6 bases, in that order; junction bases with no gene match: 6. In germline, CDR1 is MNHEY, CDR2 SVGAGI. This CDR3 has 13 amino acids. CDR3 amino acids: CASSEGTVQTQYF. The CDR3 DNA reads TGTGCCAGCAGTGAAGGGACAGTACAGACCCAGTACTTC.

This clone turned up a few times. The rearrangement uses TRBV5-3 and TRBJ1-2, with D perhaps TRBD1 (5 bases). TRBV5-3 is an ORF for which the function is uncertain. Trimming removed 7 bases from V and 9 bases from J, with 31 bases in between. The CDR3 extends over 17 amino acids. CDR3 residues: CAREKGGGTVPLWSYTF. CDR3 coding DNA: TGTGCCAGAGAAAAAGGTGGCGGGACGGTCCCTCTATGGAGCTACACCTTC.

In DNA, the CDR3 is TGCGCCAACCCACAGACAGGAGAGAACACCGGGGAGCTGTTTTTT. Translating gives CANPQTGENTGELFF. V gene TRBV10-1 combines with J gene TRBJ2-2, with D maybe TRBD1 (6 bases). CDR3 length: 15 residues. V was shortened by 10 bases and J by 1 base, with 16 bases between the two germline ends. Germline V gene lookup returns CDR1 WNHNN and CDR2 SYGVQD (reference sequence).

The gene calls are TRBV9 and TRBJ2-1; D perhaps matches TRBD2 (5 bases). Looked up from germline, CDR1 is SGDLS and CDR2 is YYNGEE. V was pared by 0 bases and J by 9 bases, with 13 bases between. The CDR3 consists of 14 residues. Written as DNA, the CDR3 is TGTGCCAGCAGCGTAGTGGAGGTAGGCGGTGAGCAGTTCTTC. Translating it yields CASSVVEVGGEQFF. Looking up the rest from reference TRBV9 and TRBJ2-1 gives the full variable domain: DSGVTQTPKHLITATGQRVTLRCSPRSGDLSVYWYQQSLDQGLQFLIQYYNGEERAKGNILERFSAQQFPDLHSELNLSSLELGDSALYFCASSVVEVGGEQFFGPGTRLTVL.

The V call is TRBV30, the J call TRBJ2-3, with 8 nucleotides matching TRBD2. Per the germline V gene, CDR1 is GTSNPN and CDR2 is SVGIG (reference sequence). The CDR3 loop spans 14 amino acids. The J segment lost 0 bases and the V segment lost 7 bases, leaving 6 bases of the junction unmatched. This CDR3 reads CASERGSSTDTQYF. The CDR3 region has the DNA TGTGCCTCGGAGCGGGGGTCTAGCACAGATACGCAGTATTTT.

The rearrangement links TRBV27 to TRBJ1-1; D is possibly TRBD1 (5 bases). V was trimmed by 3 bases and J by 8 bases, leaving 22 bases between them. Germline V gene sequence: CDR1 MNHEY, CDR2 SMNVEV (reference sequence). The CDR3 is 16 residues long. CDR3 sequence reads: CASSFATTNGQKEAFF. In nucleotides, the CDR3 is TGTGCCAGCAGTTTCGCTACGACAAATGGACAAAAGGAAGCTTTCTTT.

This clone was counted between two and nine times. The chain employs TRBV6-1 and TRBJ1-2, with D perhaps TRBD1 (5 bases). Germline CDR1 reads MNHNS; CDR2 reads SASEGT. V lost 2 bases and J lost 7, with 8 bases in between. The CDR3 covers 12 residues. The CDR3 is CASSEQGSGYTF. In DNA, the CDR3 is TGTGCCAGCAGTGAACAGGGCTCTGGCTACACCTTC.

The genes are TRBV10-1 and TRBJ2-3; 12 nucleotides align to TRBD2. CDR1 WNHNN and CDR2 SYGVQD come from the germline V gene (reference sequence). The CDR3 has 19 residues. V lost 2 bases, J lost 4 bases, and 13 bases stayed unmatched. The CDR3 nucleotides read TGCGCCAGCAGTGAGGAGGTGACTAGCGGGAGAAGGGGCTCAGATACGCAGTATTTT. Translated, it gives CASSEEVTSGRRGSDTQYF.

The J gene is TRBJ2-2, the V gene TRBV6-6; no firm D call. V shed 8 bases and J shed 3 bases, with 16 bases lying between them. This CDR3 contains 15 residues. Germline CDR1 and CDR2: MNHNY and SVGAGI (reference sequence). The CDR3 loop reads CASRQLGMDTGELFF. CDR3 sequence (DNA): TGTGCCAGCCGTCAATTGGGCATGGACACCGGGGAGCTGTTTTTT.

The chain has TRBV5-5 and TRBJ1-2, with a weak D call TRBD1 (6 bases). The CDR3 is 16 amino acids. Germline V CDR1 and CDR2: SGHKS, YYEKEE (reference sequence). The germline V and J ends were trimmed by 2 bases and 3 bases, with 17 bases remaining between them. CDR3 DNA sequence: TGTGCCAGCAGCTTCGAAAGTCCAGGGGCGGACTATGGCTACACCTTC. Translated, it gives CASSFESPGADYGYTF. The full variable domain, in which reference TRBV5-5 and TRBJ1-2 provide the parts outside the CDR3, is DAGVTQSPTHLIKTRGQQVTLRCSPISGHKSVSWYQQVLGQGPQFIFQYYEKEERGRGNFPDRFSARQFPNYSSELNVNALLLGDSALYLCASSFESPGADYGYTFGSGTRLTVV.

This chain joins TRBV28 and TRBJ2-7; a weak D match, TRBD1 (6 bases). CDR1 and CDR2 from the germline V gene are MDHEN and SYDVKM. The CDR3 is made up of 15 amino acids. The germline V and J ends were trimmed by 8 bases and 6 bases, with 23 bases remaining between them. The CDR3 protein is CASCTGFMEIREQYF. In nucleotides, the CDR3 is TGTGCCAGCTGTACAGGGTTTATGGAGATCCGCGAGCAGTACTTC.

Only one count was recorded for this clone. CDR3 residues: CASSPPLRAMNTEAFF. The CDR3 DNA sequence: TGTGCCAGCTCCCCTCCTTTGAGGGCGATGAACACTGAAGCTTTCTTT. The V call is TRBV18, the J call TRBJ1-1; D uncertain. V was trimmed by 6 bases and J by 0 bases, leaving 17 bases between them. The CDR3 contains 16 residues. Germline CDR1 is KGHSH and CDR2 is LQKENI.